This T cell receptor (beta chain) originates from a study of blood T cells in healthy people across ages. The CDR3 sequence is 17 residues long. CDR1 is LGHNA and CDR2 is YSLEER in the germline V gene. V was clipped by 4 bases and J by 2 bases, with 18 bases between them. Through a sample-barcoded 5' primer and a J-beta primer mix, a second PCR was run for roughly 6 to 12 cycles. TCRdb recomputed calls from the 5' RACE reads with MiXCR, one row per CDR3 protein. In the table there are 1.8 million or so distinct CDR3 sequences, roughly two fifths of which are singletons. The source of this sequence is a human donor in good health. The J gene is TRBJ1-3, the V gene TRBV4-3; possible D gene TRBD1, 5 bases. Sequencing was performed on blood. Written as DNA, the CDR3 is TGCGCCAGCAGCCCCGTAAAGGGGTACTCGGCTGGAAACACCATATATTTT. Translation gives CASSPVKGYSAGNTIYF.